This TCR beta chain was retrieved from a study of T-cell reconstitution after alpha-beta-depleted transplantation in children. Between the trimmed V and J ends, which lost 0 bases and 14 bases, there was a span of 14 bases. The CDR3 has 12 residues. CDR1 is SGHDT, CDR2 YYEEEE, per germline. A TCRbeta library incorporating unique molecular identifiers was prepared. TCRdb reprocessed the PCR reads with MiXCR, giving one entry per CDR3 protein. Of around 500,000 distinct CDR3 sequences in the sample, roughly an eighth are singletons; the top ten hold approximately 5.4%. The origin of this receptor is a human donor who donated a stem cell graft to a child with combined immunodeficiency. The chain joins TRBV5-6 to TRBJ1-1; D not certain. The material was PBMCs from the stem cell graft donor, obtained from the stem cell graft. As DNA, the CDR3 is TGTGCCAGCAGCTTGGATGTCCGCGTTGTCTTCTTT. This gives the protein CASSLDVRVVFF.